This passage covers 4 T cell receptor beta chains from one sample sequenced in a study of blood T cells in healthy people across ages (dated by TCRdb to 2013 to 2016). Libraries came from 5' RACE. TCRdb lists the instrument as Illumina HiSeq 2500. A second roughly 7 to 12 cycle PCR used a sample-barcoded 5' primer and a J-beta primer mix. TCRdb handled the public reads itself, with Q25 trimming in fastp and clone calling in MiXCR, and kept productive beta chains. Every entry covers one CDR3 protein and lists the most common genes and DNA from its rows. The sample has some 920,000 distinct CDR3 sequences on record, about 51% of them singletons. Roughly a fifth of the sample rests with the top ten. The sequenced sample was blood. The receptors stem from a woman aged 60-75 years in good health.

This chain joins TRBV6-1 and TRBJ2-1; 8 positions agree with TRBD2. Trimming at V came to 6 bases and at J to 0 bases, leaving 10 bases not matched to a gene. The CDR3 has 17 residues. Germline V gene sequence: CDR1 MNHNS, CDR2 SASEGT. The CDR3 is CASSPGIAGSSYNEQFF. CDR3 DNA: TGTGCCAGCAGCCCTGGGATAGCGGGGAGCTCCTACAATGAGCAGTTCTTC.

A few counts support this clonotype. The chain uses TRBV5-1 and TRBJ2-2, with 8 bases matching TRBD1. Germline CDR1 SGHRS, CDR2 YFSETQ. V lost 3 bases to trimming and J lost 3 bases; unmatched junction nucleotides: 7. The CDR3 is 16 amino acids. Here the CDR3 DNA reads TGCGCCAGCAGCTCGGACAGGGTATTTGACACCGGGGAGCTGTTTTTT. This codes for CASSSDRVFDTGELFF.

The chain couples TRBV25-1 to TRBJ1-5; D is ambiguous. Per germline, CDR1 MGHDK and CDR2 SYGVNS. Trimming stripped 5 bases from V and 0 bases from J, with 8 bases between. The CDR3 runs 14 residues. CDR3 sequence reads: CASSIQNSNQPQHF. CDR3 sequence (DNA): TGTGCCAGCAGTATACAGAATAGCAATCAGCCCCAGCATTTT. Filled out from reference TRBV25-1 and TRBJ1-5, the complete variable domain reads EADIYQTPRYLVIGTGKKITLECSQTMGHDKMYWYQQDPGMELHLIHYSYGVNSTEKGDLSSESTVSRIRTEHFPLTLESARPSHTSQYLCASSIQNSNQPQHFGDGTRLSIL.

This rearrangement joins TRBV18 to TRBJ1-4; the match to TRBD1 covers 10 bases. Trimming at V came to 6 bases and at J to 6 bases, leaving 7 bases not matched to a gene. The CDR3 runs to 15 residues. The germline CDR1 and CDR2 sequences are KGHSH and LQKENI. CDR3 sequence reads: CASSLRQGAHEKLFF. DNA of the CDR3: TGTGCCAGCTCTCTTAGACAGGGGGCGCATGAAAAACTGTTTTTT.